Each of the 24 T cell receptor beta chains below was sequenced from the same sample in a study of blood T cell repertoires in COVID-19 (dated by TCRdb to 2018 to 2021). The library relied on the immunoSEQ multiplex PCR assay. The table comes from immuneACCESS by way of TCRdb, which keeps in-frame sequences with V and J called. Part of the clones is missing from these tables; in studies checked, under half for an unresolved V gene and the rest for unknown reasons. The sample has some 33,000 clones on record, around 91% of them singletons. 0.9% to 1.1% of the sample belongs to the ten largest clones. Sequenced material: peripheral blood. These receptors all stem from a man aged 65 to 79 with active or convalescent COVID-19.

The chain joins TRBV4-3 to TRBJ1-2; tentatively, D is TRBD1 (6 bases). From germline, CDR1 is LGHNA and CDR2 YSLEER. V shed 0 bases and J shed 5 bases, with 13 bases lying between them. The CDR3 contains 15 residues. In DNA form, the CDR3 reads TGCGCCAGCAGCCAAGATTTGGTAACAGGGTATGGCTACACCTTC. The encoded protein is CASSQDLVTGYGYTF.

This chain links TRBV7-8 with TRBJ2-1, with D tentatively TRBD1 (6 bases). Trimming removed 4 bases from V and 3 bases from J, with 13 bases in between. The CDR3 is 15 amino acids. CDR1 and CDR2 (germline): SGHVS, FQNEAQ. DNA of the CDR3: TGTGCCAGCAGCTCTTTCACAGGGAGCTACAATGAGCAGTTCTTC. Its translation: CASSSFTGSYNEQFF.

The sample holds a few counts of this clone. The chain couples TRBV10-3 to TRBJ1-6, with 7 bases lining up with TRBD1. Trimming removed 10 bases from V and 9 bases from J; junction bases left unmatched: 12. Per the germline V gene, CDR1 is ENHRY and CDR2 is SYGVKD. CDR3 length: 14 amino acids. CDR3 nucleotide sequence: TGTGCCAGTCGACAGGGCAATCGTAGTTCACCCCTCCACTTT. Its translation is CASRQGNRSSPLHF.

The chain is built from TRBV11-2 and TRBJ1-1, with TRBD1 matching over 7 bases. CDR1 is SGHAT and CDR2 is FQNNGV in the germline V gene. The ends lost 7 bases at V and 9 bases at J; junction bases unmatched: 8. The length of the CDR3 is 12 residues. The CDR3 DNA is TGTGCCAGCACGGAGGACAGGAGGCAAGCTTTCTTT. This translates into CASTEDRRQAFF.

The chain combines TRBV11-1 with TRBJ1-2, with TRBD1 matching 10 bases. Per germline, CDR1 SGHAT and CDR2 FQDESV (reference sequence). V gave up 5 bases and J gave up 6 bases; unmatched junction bases: 9. The CDR3 contains 15 residues. The CDR3 DNA follows: TGTGCCAGCAGCGCCCCCGGGACAGGGGTTCATGGCTACACCTTC. It translates to CASSAPGTGVHGYTF.

This rearrangement joins TRBV5-1 to TRBJ2-7; D is perhaps TRBD1 (6 bases). V dropped 4 bases and J dropped 0 bases, with 17 bases sitting between them. CDR3 length: 16 residues. Germline CDR1 and CDR2: SGHRS and YFSETQ. CDR3 loop: CASSPGDRGSSYEQYF. The CDR3 coding sequence is TGCGCCAGCAGCCCAGGAGATAGGGGGTCCTCCTACGAGCAGTACTTC.

The J gene is TRBJ1-1, the V gene TRBV19; D possibly corresponds to TRBD1 (5 bases). This CDR3 region has 13 residues. Germline loops: CDR1 LNHDA, CDR2 SQIVND (reference sequence). Between the trimmed V and J ends, which lost 5 bases and 1 base, there was a span of 8 bases. CDR3 region: CASSPQGNTEAFF. The CDR3 DNA is TGTGCCAGTAGTCCCCAGGGGAACACTGAAGCTTTCTTT.

This chain uses TRBV28 with TRBJ1-2; a weak D match, TRBD1 (6 bases). Trimming left V 3 bases short and J 8 bases short, with 13 bases between. Per germline, CDR1 MDHEN and CDR2 SYDVKM. The CDR3 sequence is 13 residues long. CDR3 residues: CASSFAGAEGYTF. Written as DNA, the CDR3 is TGTGCCAGCAGTTTTGCGGGGGCTGAAGGCTACACCTTC.

The V call is TRBV19, the J call TRBJ1-5; D call uncertain. With 3 bases removed from V and 3 bases from J, the gap between germline ends came to 9 bases. This CDR3 has 14 amino acids. In germline, CDR1 is LNHDA, CDR2 SQIVND (reference sequence). The CDR3 sequence: CASSIAGNNQPQHF. The CDR3 DNA follows: TGTGCCAGTAGTATTGCCGGGAACAATCAGCCCCAGCATTTT.

The table lists this clone with a few counts. The chain recombines TRBV28 with TRBJ1-2, with D unresolved. This CDR3 comprises 12 residues. V lost 5 bases and J 4 bases, leaving 8 bases between the germline ends. Germline lookup yields CDR1 MDHEN and CDR2 SYDVKM. CDR3 residues: CASSLAGYGYTF. CDR3 nucleotides: TGTGCCAGCAGTCTTGCCGGCTATGGCTACACCTTC.

V is TRBV19 and J is TRBJ1-2; TRBD1 matches at 7 bases. The CDR3 loop spans 16 amino acids. The germline CDR1 and CDR2 sequences are LNHDA and SQIVND (reference sequence). After removal of 7 bases from V and 4 bases from J, the junction contained 15 bases not matched to a gene. For the CDR3, the DNA is TGTGCCAGTACCTCGGGGACAGTGGGGATTTTCTATGGCTACACCTTC. Translation gives CASTSGTVGIFYGYTF.

The V and J genes are TRBV12-3 or TRBV12-4 and TRBJ1-6, with D possibly TRBD1 on 5 matching bases. The CDR3 runs to 12 residues. The V end lost 6 bases, the J end lost 11 bases, and 11 bases lay between the germline ends. The CDR3 coding sequence is TGTGCCAGCAGGGTCGCAGGGACACCCCTCCACTTT. It translates to CASRVAGTPLHF.

CDR3 sequence (DNA): TGTGCCAGCAGCTCAGGGTATGGCTACACCTTC. Translating gives CASSSGYGYTF. This chain connects TRBV6-5 to TRBJ1-2, with D possibly TRBD1 on 5 matching bases. The CDR3 runs to 11 residues. Germline V lookup: CDR1 MNHEY, CDR2 SVGAGI. Trimming removed 6 bases from V and 5 bases from J, with 7 bases in between.

The chain uses TRBV6-1 and TRBJ1-3, with TRBD1 matching 8 bases. The germline V gene has CDR1 MNHNS and CDR2 SASEGT. The CDR3 runs 16 residues. V lost 4 bases and J lost 0; bases outside the gene matches: 5. Written as DNA, the CDR3 is TGTGCCAGCAGTGCTAGGGACAGGACCTCTGGAAACACCATATATTTT. It translates to CASSARDRTSGNTIYF.

This sequence joins TRBV10-3 and TRBJ1-4, with TRBD1 matching 9 bases. The CDR3 totals 16 residues. Trimming removed 4 bases from V and 5 bases from J; junction bases left unmatched: 8. CDR1 is ENHRY, CDR2 SYGVKD, per germline. CDR3 nucleotide sequence: TGTGCCATCAGTGCAATACCCGGGACAGGGAATGAAAAACTGTTTTTT. Translation gives CAISAIPGTGNEKLFF.

J is TRBJ2-1 and V is TRBV24-1; D is undetermined. This CDR3 has 15 residues. Germline V gene data show CDR1 as KGHDR and CDR2 as SFDVKD. V was cut by 4 bases and J by 6 bases, with 15 bases left in between. CDR3 in amino acids: CATSDPRQRRNEQFF. As DNA, the CDR3 is TGTGCCACCAGTGACCCCCGACAAAGACGCAATGAGCAGTTCTTC.

The gene calls are TRBV19 and TRBJ2-1; perhaps TRBD2 as D (5 bases). Trimming cost V 6 bases and J 4 bases, with 10 bases left between them. Per the germline V gene, CDR1 is LNHDA and CDR2 is SQIVND (reference sequence). This CDR3 has 13 residues. CDR3 nucleotides: TGTGCCAGTAGCGGAGGCGTTTACAATGAGCAGTTCTTC. Its translation is CASSGGVYNEQFF.

The chain uses TRBV29-1 and TRBJ2-3, with D possibly TRBD1 on 5 matching bases. The CDR3 runs 14 residues. CDR1 is SQVTM and CDR2 is ANQGSEA in the germline V gene. The V end lost 7 bases, the J end lost 1 base, and 15 bases lay between the germline ends. CDR3 loop: CSAAQGRGTDTQYF. CDR3 sequence (DNA): TGCAGCGCCGCCCAGGGTCGGGGCACAGATACGCAGTATTTT.

V usage is TRBV6-5 and J usage is TRBJ2-6, with D possibly TRBD1 on 5 matching bases. V dropped 2 bases and J dropped 0 bases, with 8 bases sitting between them. Germline V gene sequence: CDR1 MNHEY, CDR2 SVGAGI. This CDR3 is 16 amino acids long. This chain's CDR3 is CASSYRGSSGANVLTF. The CDR3 coding sequence is TGTGCCAGCAGTTACAGGGGAAGCTCTGGGGCCAACGTCCTGACTTTC.

The chain employs TRBV5-1 and TRBJ1-3; D not resolved. The CDR3 consists of 16 residues. V shed 0 bases and J shed 0 bases, with 10 bases lying between them. Germline V gives CDR1 SGHRS, CDR2 YFSETQ. CDR3 in DNA: TGCGCCAGCAGCTTGGGGTCTGGGAGCTCTGGAAACACCATATATTTT. It translates to CASSLGSGSSGNTIYF.

This rearrangement joins TRBV5-1 to TRBJ2-2; 7 bases align to TRBD1. V lost 5 bases and J lost 8; bases outside the gene matches: 12. Per the germline V gene, CDR1 is SGHRS and CDR2 is YFSETQ. CDR3 length: 15 amino acids. The CDR3 loop is CASSWDRLGNGELFF. Here the CDR3 DNA reads TGCGCCAGCAGTTGGGACAGACTGGGGAATGGGGAGCTGTTTTTT.

The gene calls are TRBV15 and TRBJ2-7, with D tentatively TRBD2 (5 bases). Germline CDR1 is LNHNV and CDR2 is YYDKDF (reference sequence). V was shortened by 9 bases and J by 3 bases, with 24 bases between the two germline ends. The CDR3 contains 16 residues. The CDR3 DNA sequence: TGTGCCACTTCGGAGAGGGCAGGTAGCGTAAACTACGAGCAGTACTTC. It encodes CATSERAGSVNYEQYF.

V usage is TRBV24-1 and J usage is TRBJ2-5, with 15 bases that match TRBD2. There are 17 residues in the CDR3. V was pared by 4 bases and J by 5 bases, with 7 bases of the junction left unmatched. Per the germline V gene, CDR1 is KGHDR and CDR2 is SFDVKD. The CDR3 DNA sequence: TGTGCCACCAGTGACTATCGGACTAGCGGGAGGGCGGAGACCCAGTACTTC. Translated, it gives CATSDYRTSGRAETQYF.

The chain uses TRBV18 and TRBJ1-1; 11 bases are shared with TRBD1. CDR1 KGHSH and CDR2 LQKENI come from the germline V gene. V lost 4 bases, J lost 5 bases, and 3 bases stayed unmatched. CDR3 size: 14 residues. DNA for the CDR3: TGTGCCAGCTCACAAGGGACAGGGGGAACTGAAGCTTTCTTT. As protein: CASSQGTGGTEAFF. Variable domain in full (rest from reference TRBV18 and TRBJ1-1): NAGVMQNPRHLVRRRGQEARLRCSPMKGHSHVYWYRQLPEEGLKFMVYLQKENIIDESGMPKERFSAEFPKEGPSILRIQQVVRGDSAAYFCASSQGTGGTEAFFGQGTRLTVV.